Following are 10 T cell receptor beta chains from one sample sequenced in a study of blood T cell repertoires in COVID-19. The method was immunoSEQ multiplex PCR; TCRdb's version includes in-frame clones alone and lacks a portion of them. Among about 480,000 clones listed, approximately 92% were seen once. The specimen sequenced was peripheral blood. The receptors shown here come from a man aged 18 to 30 with COVID-19, enrolled during active disease.

In DNA form, the CDR3 reads TGTGCCAGCACCTCGGGCCCAGGGGCGGGTTACGAGCAGTACTTC. This gives the protein CASTSGPGAGYEQYF. This chain joins TRBV28 and TRBJ2-7; maybe TRBD1 (6 bases). Per germline, CDR1 MDHEN and CDR2 SYDVKM. The CDR3 is 15 residues long. The V end was cut by 7 bases, the J end by 4 bases, with 20 bases between.

The chain combines TRBV5-1 with TRBJ1-1; TRBD1 aligns across 11 bases. The V segment lost 0 bases and the J segment 4 bases; nucleotides outside the gene matches: 2. The CDR3 runs 15 residues. Looked up from germline, CDR1 is SGHRS and CDR2 is YFSETQ. Here the CDR3 reads CASSLEGQGVTEAFF. CDR3 DNA: TGCGCCAGCAGCTTGGAGGGACAGGGGGTCACTGAAGCTTTCTTT. The entire variable domain, with the rest obtained from reference TRBV5-1 and TRBJ1-1, is as follows: KAGVTQTPRYLIKTRGQQVTLSCSPISGHRSVSWYQQTPGQGLQFLFEYFSETQRNKGNFPGRFSGRQFSNSRSEMNVSTLELGDSALYLCASSLEGQGVTEAFFGQGTRLTVV.

The genes are TRBV9 and TRBJ2-2; 10 nucleotides match TRBD2. V gave up 0 bases and J gave up 5 bases; unmatched junction bases: 4. The V gene's germline CDR1 is SGDLS and CDR2 YYNGEE. The CDR3 runs 16 residues. DNA of the CDR3: TGTGCCAGCAGCGTAGGGCTAGCGGGAGCTACCGGGGAGCTGTTTTTT. Translation: CASSVGLAGATGELFF.

The chain employs TRBV4-1 and TRBJ2-5, with 9 positions matching TRBD2. Germline CDR1 MGHRA, CDR2 YSYEKL. Unmatched junction bases numbered 7, after V lost 0 bases and J lost 5 bases. The CDR3 is 16 residues long. The CDR3 loop is CASSQEERGASETQYF. The CDR3 nucleotides are TGCGCCAGCAGCCAAGAGGAGCGGGGGGCCTCCGAGACCCAGTACTTC.

V and J are TRBV12-3 or TRBV12-4 and TRBJ1-1; D is unclear. Deletions cut 6 bases from V and 10 bases from J, with 15 bases between. The CDR3 runs to 12 residues. The CDR3: CASSETGEGAFF. The CDR3 region has the DNA TGTGCCAGCAGCGAGACTGGGGAGGGAGCTTTCTTT.

The chain carries TRBV5-1 and TRBJ2-3; TRBD2 matches at 11 bases. CDR3 size: 14 residues. CDR1 and CDR2 from the germline V gene are SGHRS and YFSETQ. V was clipped by 1 base and J by 14 bases; unmatched bases: 9. The CDR3 loop reads CASSLHSGGAELYF. The CDR3 DNA follows: TGCGCCAGCAGCTTGCATAGCGGGGGGGCGGAGTTGTATTTT. The full variable domain, its missing parts supplied by reference TRBV5-1 and TRBJ2-3, is KAGVTQTPRYLIKTRGQQVTLSCSPISGHRSVSWYQQTPGQGLQFLFEYFSETQRNKGNFPGRFSGRQFSNSRSEMNVSTLELGDSALYLCASSLHSGGAELYFGPGTRLTVL.

J is TRBJ2-2 and V is TRBV4-1, with TRBD1 matching 7 bases. CDR1 is MGHRA, CDR2 YSYEKL, per germline. V was clipped by 4 bases and J by 1 base; unmatched bases: 9. This CDR3 contains 17 residues. This CDR3 is CASSRSRQGQNTGELFF. Written as DNA, the CDR3 is TGCGCCAGCAGCCGTTCAAGACAGGGACAGAACACCGGGGAGCTGTTTTTT.

This clone is a singleton in its sample. The V call is TRBV19, the J call TRBJ2-7; tentative D call: TRBD1 (5 bases). Between the trimmed V and J ends, which lost 9 bases and 0 bases, there was a span of 15 bases. This CDR3 has 14 amino acids. The germline CDR1 and CDR2 sequences are LNHDA and SQIVND (reference sequence). CDR3 region: CASKDRYSSYEQYF. DNA of the CDR3: TGTGCCAGCAAAGACAGATACAGCTCCTACGAGCAGTACTTC.

V usage is TRBV28 and J usage is TRBJ2-7, with D possibly matching TRBD1 (5 bases). The germline V gene has CDR1 MDHEN and CDR2 SYDVKM. This CDR3 spans 14 amino acids. Trimming removed 5 bases at V and 4 bases at J, with 15 bases between. This chain's CDR3 is CASSLRAVVYEQYF. In DNA, the CDR3 is TGTGCCAGCAGTCTCAGGGCAGTCGTATACGAGCAGTACTTC.

This sequence joins TRBV4-1 and TRBJ2-2; 7 positions match TRBD1. The CDR3 loop spans 14 amino acids. The germline V gene encodes CDR1 MGHRA and CDR2 YSYEKL. Trimming at V came to 5 bases and at J to 6 bases, leaving 6 bases not matched to a gene. CDR3 coding DNA: TGCGCCAGCAGCAGCCGACAGGGATCCGGGGAGCTGTTTTTT. Protein: CASSSRQGSGELFF.